These T cell receptor beta chains were read from a single sample in a study of cytotoxic CD8 clonotypes in ibrutinib-treated CLL. Produced via immunoSEQ multiplex PCR; TCRdb's table is partial and in-frame only. Found here are approximately 150,000 clones, approximately 80% of them singletons; the top ten hold around 4.5%. Source: PBMCs, taken after 24 months of ibrutinib treatment. The receptor set was obtained from a human donor with chronic lymphocytic leukemia. Both conserved end residues are part of each CDR3. The order of the fields is clone size, D gene, J gene, V gene, CDR3 DNA, CDR3 protein. D genes are given only for firm matches. The size field is filled for only some rows; it gives once, few, many or a size class.

>NA|TRBD1|TRBJ1-1|TRBV27
TGTGCCAGCAGAAAGCCCGACAGGGTAACTGAAGCTTTCTTT
CASRKPDRVTEAFF
>NA|TRBD1|TRBJ2-4|TRBV13
TGTGCCAGCAGCCGAGTACAGGGGGCCAAAAACATTCAGTACTTC
CASSRVQGAKNIQYF
>once|NA|TRBJ1-1|TRBV25-1
TGTGCCAGCAGTGTAGGAGGGTATCGCACTGAAGCTTTCTTT
CASSVGGYRTEAFF
>NA|NA|TRBJ1-1|TRBV5-1
TGCGCCAGCAGCTTGAGGCTGAACACTGAAGCTTTCTTT
CASSLRLNTEAFF
>NA|NA|TRBJ2-5|TRBV4-2
TGTGCCAGCAGCCCAGGAGACGGCACGGCAGAGACCCAGTACTTC
CASSPGDGTAETQYF
>NA|TRBD1|TRBJ1-5|TRBV30
TGTGCCTGGAGGGGACAGGGGTTATATCAGCCCCAGCATTTT
CAWRGQGLYQPQHF
>NA|TRBD1|TRBJ2-3|TRBV6-1
TGTGCCAGCAGTGGGGGACAGGGACACACAGATACGCAGTATTTT
CASSGGQGHTDTQYF
>NA|NA|TRBJ1-2|TRBV27
TGTGCCAGCAGTTTATCGGGTCTGGGGGGCTATGGCTACACCTTC
CASSLSGLGGYGYTF
>NA|NA|TRBJ1-4|TRBV18
TGTGCCAGCTCACGAGCCAAATTTGATCACAGCTTTAGCCTGTTTTTT
CASSRAKFDHSFSLFF
>NA|NA|TRBJ2-2|TRBV6-5
TGTGCCAGCTCAGTTCATGGGGGCCCCGGGGAGCTGTTTTTT
CASSVHGGPGELFF
>NA|TRBD1|TRBJ1-1|TRBV6-5
TGTGCCAGCAGTAGCGGGACAGGCGTTGGCGAAGCTTTCTTT
CASSSGTGVGEAFF
>NA|NA|TRBJ2-6|TRBV2
TGTGCCAGCAGTGATGCCTCCCTCGGGACTGGGGCCAACGTCCTGACTTTC
CASSDASLGTGANVLTF
>NA|TRBD2|TRBJ2-7|TRBV14
TGTGCCAGCAGCGCTAGCGGGGGGTCCGACGAGCAGTACTTC
CASSASGGSDEQYF
>few|TRBD1|TRBJ1-2|TRBV5-1
TGCGCCAGCAGCCCGGACAGGGGGCGTTTCGATGGCTACACCTTC
CASSPDRGRFDGYTF
>NA|NA|TRBJ1-5|TRBV6-5
TGTGCCAGCAGTTACACGCGGACAGATAATCAGCCCCAGCATTTT
CASSYTRTDNQPQHF
>NA|NA|TRBJ1-2|TRBV25-1
TGTGCCAGCAGTTGGCGGGAGTATGGCTACACCTTC
CASSWREYGYTF
>NA|NA|TRBJ1-4|TRBV6-5
TGTGCCAGCAGTTACTTCAGGGGAGGGAATGAAAAACTGTTTTTT
CASSYFRGGNEKLFF
>NA|NA|TRBJ1-5|TRBV9
TGTGCCAGCAGCGTAGGGCAGGACCGCAATCAGCCCCAGCATTTT
CASSVGQDRNQPQHF
>NA|NA|TRBJ1-5|TRBV7-8
TGTGCCAGCAGCTTATCAGGGGGCAATCAGCCCCAGCATTTT
CASSLSGGNQPQHF
>NA|NA|TRBJ1-1|TRBV5-1
TGCGCCAGCAGCTTGGGGGTGGGCACTGAAGCTTTCTTT
CASSLGVGTEAFF
>NA|NA|TRBJ2-7|TRBV30
TGTGCCTGGATTCCCCCAGGGAATACCTACGAGCAGTACTTC
CAWIPPGNTYEQYF
>NA|NA|TRBJ1-1|TRBV20-1
TGCAGTGTCACAGGGAACACTGAAGCTTTCTTT
CSVTGNTEAFF
>NA|NA|TRBJ1-1|TRBV15
TGTGCCACCAGTCGGAATCCGGGCCTCAAAGCGATGAACACTGAAGCTTTCTTT
CATSRNPGLKAMNTEAFF
>NA|NA|TRBJ1-2|TRBV21-1
TGTGCCAGCAGCAAAGACCCGGAAGGACAGGGGGCCCTTTCTAACTATGGCTACACCTTC
CASSKDPEGQGALSNYGYTF
>NA|TRBD1|TRBJ1-1|TRBV7-3
TGTGCCAGCAGCGTGGGGACAGTTAACACTGAAGCTTTCTTT
CASSVGTVNTEAFF
>NA|NA|TRBJ1-2|TRBV4-1
TGCGCCAGCAGCCAAGAAGCTGAGTGGGGCCAGAACTATGGCTACACCTTC
CASSQEAEWGQNYGYTF
>NA|NA|TRBJ1-6|TRBV10-3
TGTGCCATCAGTACCCAGGATTCACCCCTCCACTTT
CAISTQDSPLHF
>NA|TRBD1|TRBJ1-3|TRBV28
TGTGCCAGCAGCCAAGAACAGGGGGCTGGAAACACCATATATTTT
CASSQEQGAGNTIYF
>NA|NA|TRBJ1-1|TRBV5-1
TGCGCCAGCAGCCTCCCTCAGGGCGGGACGAACACTGAAGCTTTCTTT
CASSLPQGGTNTEAFF
>NA|NA|TRBJ2-3|TRBV30
TGTGCCTGGAGGGGCTTGGGCCTGTCCTTAAAGGGAGATACGCAGTATTTT
CAWRGLGLSLKGDTQYF
>NA|NA|TRBJ2-1|TRBV6-6
TGTGCCAGCAGTTTGGGCGACTACAATGAGCAGTTCTTC
CASSLGDYNEQFF
>once|TRBD1|TRBJ2-3|TRBV9
TGTGCCAGCAGCCCCCAAGGAGGCCAGGGGGCAGATACGCAGTATTTT
CASSPQGGQGADTQYF
>NA|NA|TRBJ1-1|TRBV5-1
TGCGCCAGCAGCTTCTTGACAGCCATGAACACTGAAGCTTTCTTT
CASSFLTAMNTEAFF
>NA|NA|TRBJ2-4|TRBV5-8
TGTGCCAGCAGCACTAGGGGAAGGGGCATTCAGTACTTC
CASSTRGRGIQYF
>few|NA|TRBJ2-5|TRBV9
TGTGCCAGCAGCGTAACCGGGACCACTCGGGAGACCCAGTACTTC
CASSVTGTTRETQYF
>NA|TRBD1|TRBJ1-2|TRBV29-1
TGCAGCGTTGGATCGACAGGGAACTATGGCTACACCTTC
CSVGSTGNYGYTF
>NA|TRBD1|TRBJ1-1|TRBV7-9
TGTGCCAGCAGCTTAGTAGGAGGGGGACAGGATTTTATAGCTTTCTTT
CASSLVGGGQDFIAFF
>NA|TRBD1|TRBJ2-3|TRBV7-2
TGTGCCAGCAGGGGACAGGATACCGGAACAGATACGCAGTATTTT
CASRGQDTGTDTQYF
>few|NA|TRBJ1-2|TRBV5-1
TGCGCCAGCAGCCGCGATGGGGAGAATCCAAACTATGGCTACACCTTC
CASSRDGENPNYGYTF
>NA|NA|TRBJ2-7|TRBV15
TGTGCCACCAGCAGAGGGAAGTACGAGCAGTACTTC
CATSRGKYEQYF
>NA|NA|TRBJ2-1|TRBV6-5
TGTGCCAGCAGGCGGGACATATTGCAGTTCTTC
CASRRDILQFF
>few|TRBD1|TRBJ1-2|TRBV6-1
TGTGCCAGCAGTACAGGGGCTGGAGGCTACACCTTC
CASSTGAGGYTF
>once|NA|TRBJ2-1|TRBV7-9
TGTGCCAGCAGCTTAATTCAGGCAGGGGGGAACAATGAGCAGTTCTTC
CASSLIQAGGNNEQFF
>NA|NA|TRBJ1-1|TRBV6-1
TGTGCCAGCAGTGAAGCAGGTAAAGGTGAAGCTTTCTTT
CASSEAGKGEAFF
>NA|NA|TRBJ1-6|TRBV7-9
TGTGCCAGCAGCCCCGGGGTCCCCGAAAATGGTTCACCCCTCCACTTT
CASSPGVPENGSPLHF
>once|TRBD2|TRBJ2-7|TRBV11-2
TGTGCCAGCAGCTGGAGCGGGGACGAGCAGTACTTC
CASSWSGDEQYF
>NA|NA|TRBJ1-4|TRBV29-1
TGCAGCGCTACCCCGGACGGCCGAGATGAAAAACTGTTTTTT
CSATPDGRDEKLFF
>NA|NA|TRBJ2-1|TRBV2
TGTGCCAGCAGCTTGCAAGGCGCTTACAATGAGCAGTTCTTC
CASSLQGAYNEQFF
>NA|TRBD1|TRBJ1-1|TRBV6-5
TGTGCCAGCAGGGTGGACAGGGGATCTGAAGCTTTCTTT
CASRVDRGSEAFF
>NA|TRBD2|TRBJ2-5|TRBV4-1
TGCGCCAGCAGCCAAGCGACTAGCGGGGTTGAGACCCAGTACTTC
CASSQATSGVETQYF
>NA|TRBD2|TRBJ2-3|TRBV19
TGTGCCAGTAGTTCCATGGGGGGGATCTTAGATACGCAGTATTTT
CASSSMGGILDTQYF
>NA|NA|TRBJ2-2|TRBV7-2
TGTGCCAGCAGCTTAATTCGGGGGAACACCGGGGAGCTGTTTTTT
CASSLIRGNTGELFF